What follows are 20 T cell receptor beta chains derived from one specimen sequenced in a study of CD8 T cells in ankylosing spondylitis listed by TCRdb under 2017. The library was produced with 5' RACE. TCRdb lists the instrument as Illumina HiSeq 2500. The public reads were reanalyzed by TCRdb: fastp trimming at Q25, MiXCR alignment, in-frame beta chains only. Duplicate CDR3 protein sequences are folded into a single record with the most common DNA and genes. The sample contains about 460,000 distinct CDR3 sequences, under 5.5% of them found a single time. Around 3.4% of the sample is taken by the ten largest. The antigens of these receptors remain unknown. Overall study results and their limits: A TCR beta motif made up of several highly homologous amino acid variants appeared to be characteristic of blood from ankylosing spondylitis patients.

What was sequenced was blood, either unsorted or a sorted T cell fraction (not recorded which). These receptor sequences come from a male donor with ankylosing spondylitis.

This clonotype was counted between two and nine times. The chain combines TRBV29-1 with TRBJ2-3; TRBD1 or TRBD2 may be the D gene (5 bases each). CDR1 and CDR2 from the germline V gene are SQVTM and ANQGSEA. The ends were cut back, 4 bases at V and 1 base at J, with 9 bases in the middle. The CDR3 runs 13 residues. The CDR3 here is CSVGGRRTDTQYF. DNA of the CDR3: TGCAGCGTTGGGGGGAGACGCACAGATACGCAGTATTTT.

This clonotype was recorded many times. CDR3 sequence (DNA): TGCAGTGCTAGAGGCACAGGGGGCAGGTACGAGCAGTACTTC. It is translated as CSARGTGGRYEQYF. The chain recombines TRBV20-1 with TRBJ2-7, with TRBD1 identical over 9 bases. Germline CDR1 and CDR2: DFQATT and SNEGSKA (reference sequence). The CDR3 has 14 residues. Unmatched junction bases numbered 5, after V lost 1 base and J lost 4 bases.

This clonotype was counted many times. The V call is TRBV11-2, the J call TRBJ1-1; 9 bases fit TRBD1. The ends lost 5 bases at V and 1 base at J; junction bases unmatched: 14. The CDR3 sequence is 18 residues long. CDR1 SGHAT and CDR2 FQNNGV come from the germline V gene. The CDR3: CASSQPDRGSSRNTEAFF. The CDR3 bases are TGTGCCAGCAGCCAACCCGACAGGGGGTCTTCTAGGAACACTGAAGCTTTCTTT.

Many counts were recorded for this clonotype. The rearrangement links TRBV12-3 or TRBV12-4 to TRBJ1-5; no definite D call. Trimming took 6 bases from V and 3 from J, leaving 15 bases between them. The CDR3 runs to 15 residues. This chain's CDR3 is CASSPYGLNNQPQHF. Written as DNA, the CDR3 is TGTGCCAGCAGCCCTTACGGGCTTAACAATCAGCCCCAGCATTTT.

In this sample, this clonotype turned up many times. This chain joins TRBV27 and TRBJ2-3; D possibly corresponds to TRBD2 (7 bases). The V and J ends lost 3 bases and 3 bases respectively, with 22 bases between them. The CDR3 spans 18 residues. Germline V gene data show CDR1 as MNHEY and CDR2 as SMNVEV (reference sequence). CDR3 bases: TGTGCCAGCAGTTTCTGGCGGGGGCCACCCAAGGGAACAGATACGCAGTATTTT. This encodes CASSFWRGPPKGTDTQYF.

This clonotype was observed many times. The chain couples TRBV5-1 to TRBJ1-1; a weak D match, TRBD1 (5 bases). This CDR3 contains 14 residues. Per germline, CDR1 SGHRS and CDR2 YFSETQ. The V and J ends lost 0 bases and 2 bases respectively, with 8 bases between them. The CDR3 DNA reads TGCGCCAGCAGCTTGGCCGGGGACAACACTGAAGCTTTCTTT. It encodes CASSLAGDNTEAFF.

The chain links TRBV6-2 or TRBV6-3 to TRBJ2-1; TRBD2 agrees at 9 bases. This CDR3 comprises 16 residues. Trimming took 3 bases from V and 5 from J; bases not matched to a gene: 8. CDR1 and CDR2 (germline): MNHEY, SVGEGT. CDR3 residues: CASSYSRGLAHNEQFF. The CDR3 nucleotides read TGTGCCAGCAGTTATTCGAGGGGACTAGCCCACAATGAGCAGTTCTTC.

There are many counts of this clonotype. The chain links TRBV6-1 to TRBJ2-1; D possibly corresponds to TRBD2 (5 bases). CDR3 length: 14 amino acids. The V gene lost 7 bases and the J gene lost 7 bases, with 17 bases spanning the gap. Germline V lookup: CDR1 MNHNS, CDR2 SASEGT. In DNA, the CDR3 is TGTGCCAGCACTACCAACGGGGTGGGAAATGAGCAGTTCTTC. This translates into CASTTNGVGNEQFF.

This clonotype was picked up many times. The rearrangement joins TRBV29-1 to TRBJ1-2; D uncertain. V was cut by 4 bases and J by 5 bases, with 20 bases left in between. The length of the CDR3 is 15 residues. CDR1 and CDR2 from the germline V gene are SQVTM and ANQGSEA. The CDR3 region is CSVGSSSTASYGYTF. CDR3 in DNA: TGCAGCGTTGGGTCGAGTAGTACAGCTTCATATGGCTACACCTTC. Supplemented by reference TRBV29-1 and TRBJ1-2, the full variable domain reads SAVISQKPSRDICQRGTSLTIQCQVDSQVTMMFWYRQQPGQSLTLIATANQGSEATYESGFVIDKFPISRPNLTFSTLTVSNMSPEDSSIYLCSVGSSSTASYGYTFGSGTRLTVV.

CDR3 protein: CASSPRTVLYEQYF. CDR3 bases: TGTGCCAGCAGCCCCCGGACTGTCCTCTACGAGCAGTACTTC. V usage is TRBV7-2 and J usage is TRBJ2-7, with D tentatively TRBD2 (5 bases). The CDR3 covers 14 residues. CDR1 is SGHTA and CDR2 is FQGNSA in the germline V gene. V was trimmed by 5 bases and J by 3 bases, leaving 14 bases between them. Using reference TRBV7-2 and TRBJ2-7 for the parts outside the CDR3, the full variable domain is GAGVSQSPSNKVTEKGKDVELRCDPISGHTALYWYRQSLGQGLEFLIYFQGNSAPDKSGLPSDRFSAERTGGSVSTLTIQRTQQEDSAVYLCASSPRTVLYEQYFGPGTRLTVT.

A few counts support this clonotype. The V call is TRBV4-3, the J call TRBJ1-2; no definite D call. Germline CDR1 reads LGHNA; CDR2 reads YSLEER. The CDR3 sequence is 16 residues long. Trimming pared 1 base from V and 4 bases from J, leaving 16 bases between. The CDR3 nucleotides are TGCGCCAGCAGCCAAGGCACTAGGCCACAGACCTATGGCTACACCTTC. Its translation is CASSQGTRPQTYGYTF.

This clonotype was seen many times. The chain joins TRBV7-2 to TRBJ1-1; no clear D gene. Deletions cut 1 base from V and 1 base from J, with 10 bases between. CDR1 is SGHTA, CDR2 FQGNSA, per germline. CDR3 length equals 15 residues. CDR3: CASSLVANPNTEAFF. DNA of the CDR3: TGTGCCAGCAGCTTAGTAGCGAACCCGAACACTGAAGCTTTCTTT.

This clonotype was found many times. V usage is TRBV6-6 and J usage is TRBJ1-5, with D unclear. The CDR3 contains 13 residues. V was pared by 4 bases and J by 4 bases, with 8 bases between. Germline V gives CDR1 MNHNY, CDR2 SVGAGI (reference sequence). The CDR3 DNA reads TGTGCCAGCAGTTCCCTGGGGAATCAGCCCCAGCATTTT. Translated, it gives CASSSLGNQPQHF.

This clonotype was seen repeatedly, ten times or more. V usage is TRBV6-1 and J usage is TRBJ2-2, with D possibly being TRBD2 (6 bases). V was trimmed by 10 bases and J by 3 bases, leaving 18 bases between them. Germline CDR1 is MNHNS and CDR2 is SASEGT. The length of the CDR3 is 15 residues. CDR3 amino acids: CATTRRVRDTGELFF. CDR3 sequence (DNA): TGTGCCACTACGAGGAGGGTGCGGGACACCGGGGAGCTGTTTTTT.

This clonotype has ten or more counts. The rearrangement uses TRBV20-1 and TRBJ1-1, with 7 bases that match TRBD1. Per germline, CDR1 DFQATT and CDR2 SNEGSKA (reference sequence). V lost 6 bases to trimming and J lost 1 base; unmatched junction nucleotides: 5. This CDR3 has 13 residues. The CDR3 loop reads CSARGRGNTEAFF. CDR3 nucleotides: TGCAGTGCCAGGGGGAGAGGGAACACTGAAGCTTTCTTT.

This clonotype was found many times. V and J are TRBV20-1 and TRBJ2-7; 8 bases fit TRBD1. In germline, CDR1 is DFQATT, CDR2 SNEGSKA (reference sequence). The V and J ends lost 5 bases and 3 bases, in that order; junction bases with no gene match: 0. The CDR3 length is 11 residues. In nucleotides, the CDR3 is TGCAGTGCTGGACAGGGCTACGAGCAGTACTTC. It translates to CSAGQGYEQYF.

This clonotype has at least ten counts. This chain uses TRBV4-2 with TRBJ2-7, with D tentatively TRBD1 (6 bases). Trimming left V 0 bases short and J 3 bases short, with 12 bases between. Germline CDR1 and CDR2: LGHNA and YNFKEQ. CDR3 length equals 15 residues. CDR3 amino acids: CASSQEQGMSYEQYF. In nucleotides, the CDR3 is TGTGCCAGCAGCCAAGAACAGGGAATGAGCTACGAGCAGTACTTC.

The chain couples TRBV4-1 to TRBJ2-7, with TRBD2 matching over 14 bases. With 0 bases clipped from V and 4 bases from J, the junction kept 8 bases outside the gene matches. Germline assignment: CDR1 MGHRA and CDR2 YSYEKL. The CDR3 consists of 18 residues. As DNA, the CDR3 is TGCGCCAGCAGCCAAGATGCCTCGACTAGCGGGAGGGCGTACGAGCAGTACTTC. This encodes CASSQDASTSGRAYEQYF.

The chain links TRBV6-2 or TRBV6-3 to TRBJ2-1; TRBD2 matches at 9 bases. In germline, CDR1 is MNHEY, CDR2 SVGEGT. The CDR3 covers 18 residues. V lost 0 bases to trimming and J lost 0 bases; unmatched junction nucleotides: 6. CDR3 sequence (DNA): TGTGCCAGCAGTTACTCTATTCTAGCGGGGAGCTCCTACAATGAGCAGTTCTTC. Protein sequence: CASSYSILAGSSYNEQFF.

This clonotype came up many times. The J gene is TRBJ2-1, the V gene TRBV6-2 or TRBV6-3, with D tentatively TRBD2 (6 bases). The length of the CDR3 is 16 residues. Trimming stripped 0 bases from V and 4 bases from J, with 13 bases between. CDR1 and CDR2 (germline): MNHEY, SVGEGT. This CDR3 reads CASSYSILAPYNEQFF. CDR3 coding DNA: TGTGCCAGCAGTTACTCGATCCTAGCGCCGTACAATGAGCAGTTCTTC.